The following is a T cell receptor (beta chain) sequence with its context. What it binds is not known. Trimming left V 6 bases short and J 4 bases short, with 18 bases between. Germline V gene lookup returns CDR1 SGHVT and CDR2 SQSDAQ. This CDR3 contains 16 residues. TCRdb independently ran MiXCR on the reads; one entry per CDR3 protein. The sample yields some 920,000 distinct CDR3 sequences, 31% seen once. This specimen belongs to a study of T cell repertoires in cytomegalovirus infection. Study background: HLA-C-restricted CMV epitopes, recently identified, and well-studied HLA-B-restricted ones were used by the study. An indication of both CMV infection and matching HLA type came from public TCR beta signatures.

Findings of the study overall: Identification of carriers of CMV plus the relevant HLA was achieved through cumulative public TCR beta family frequency. Ex vivo responses were dominated by HLA-C-restricted CMV-specific TCR beta clonotypes.

The genes are TRBV7-4 and TRBJ2-2; a weak D match, TRBD2 (6 bases). This TCR derives from a human donor in good health (CMV status not recorded). Some clones in this sample may be carry-over from other donors' samples. Source: cultured CD8+ T cells from PBMCs, taken from culture after CMV antigen stimulation. The CDR3 sequence is CASSPWWQGGTGELFF. CDR3 nucleotides: TGTGCCAGCAGTCCCTGGTGGCAGGGAGGCACCGGGGAGCTGTTTTTT.